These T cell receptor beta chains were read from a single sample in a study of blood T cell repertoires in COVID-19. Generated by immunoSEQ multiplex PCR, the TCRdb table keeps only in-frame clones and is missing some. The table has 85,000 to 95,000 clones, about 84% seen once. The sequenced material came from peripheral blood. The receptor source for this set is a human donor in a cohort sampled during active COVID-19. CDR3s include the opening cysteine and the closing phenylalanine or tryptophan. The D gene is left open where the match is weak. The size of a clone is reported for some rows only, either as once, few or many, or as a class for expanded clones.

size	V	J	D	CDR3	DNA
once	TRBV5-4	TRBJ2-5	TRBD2	CASSLAGAGGPGETQYF	TGTGCCAGCAGCTTAGCAGGAGCGGGGGGGCCAGGAGAGACCCAGTACTTC
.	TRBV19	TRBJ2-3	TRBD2	CASSIDQGLAGTTDTQYF	TGTGCCAGTAGTATAGATCAGGGGCTAGCGGGGACCACAGATACGCAGTATTTT
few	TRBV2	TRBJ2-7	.	CASTPRDNADYEQYF	TGTGCCAGCACTCCAAGGGACAATGCCGACTACGAGCAGTACTTC
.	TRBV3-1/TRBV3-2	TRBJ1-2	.	CASSQDGSRGYTF	TGTGCCAGCAGCCAAGACGGGTCGCGAGGCTACACCTTC
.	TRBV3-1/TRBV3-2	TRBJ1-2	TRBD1	CASSQQGQHYGYTF	TGTGCCAGCAGCCAACAGGGACAGCACTATGGCTACACCTTC
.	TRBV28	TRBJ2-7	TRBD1	CASSLSTGGSYEQYF	TGTGCCAGCAGTTTGTCCACAGGGGGGTCCTACGAGCAGTACTTC
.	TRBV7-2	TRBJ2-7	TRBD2	CASSSTSGSSYEQYF	TGTGCCAGCAGCTCGACTAGCGGGAGCTCCTACGAGCAGTACTTC
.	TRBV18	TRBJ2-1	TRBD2	CASSPRGLAGVNEQFF	TGTGCCAGCTCACCACGAGGCCTAGCGGGAGTTAATGAGCAGTTCTTC
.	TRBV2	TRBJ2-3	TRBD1	CASRMKAGQGIDTQYF	TGTGCCAGCCGAATGAAAGCGGGACAGGGGATAGATACGCAGTATTTT
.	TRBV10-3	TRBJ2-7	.	CAISDGGRGSYEQYF	TGTGCCATCAGTGACGGAGGGAGAGGATCCTACGAGCAGTACTTC
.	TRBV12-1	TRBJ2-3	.	CASSRSGTGSPADTQYF	TGTGCCAGCAGCCGGAGCGGGACAGGGTCACCCGCAGATACGCAGTATTTT
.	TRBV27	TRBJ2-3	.	CASSLRGGSSDTQYF	TGTGCCAGCAGTTTACGTGGGGGCAGTTCAGATACGCAGTATTTT
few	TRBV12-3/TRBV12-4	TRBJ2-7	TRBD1	CASSPRGNEQYF	TGTGCCAGCAGTCCCAGGGGGAACGAGCAGTACTTC
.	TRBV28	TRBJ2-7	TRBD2	CASSLLAVRYEQYF	TGTGCCAGCAGTTTGCTAGCGGTGCGCTACGAGCAGTACTTC
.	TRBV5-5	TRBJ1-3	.	CASSLASEATIYF	TGTGCCAGCAGCTTGGCGTCCGAGGCCACCATATATTTT
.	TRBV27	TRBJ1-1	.	CASSSPGRGDLMNTEAFF	TGTGCCAGCAGTTCGCCGGGGAGGGGGGACCTTATGAACACTGAAGCTTTCTTT
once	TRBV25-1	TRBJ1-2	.	CASSETHREDGYTF	TGTGCCAGCAGTGAAACGCACAGGGAAGATGGCTACACCTTC
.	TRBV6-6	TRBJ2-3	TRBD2	CASSPRFLAGGADTQYF	TGTGCCAGCAGTCCCCGTTTTCTAGCGGGGGGGGCAGATACGCAGTATTTT
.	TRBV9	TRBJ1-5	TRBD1	CASSPQGANSNQPQHF	TGTGCCAGCAGCCCCCAGGGGGCTAATAGCAATCAGCCCCAGCATTTT
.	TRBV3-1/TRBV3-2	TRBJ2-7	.	CASSQVAVLSYEQYF	TGTGCCAGCAGCCAAGTCGCGGTTCTCTCCTACGAGCAGTACTTC
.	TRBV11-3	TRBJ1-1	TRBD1	CASSRQGYTEAFF	TGTGCCAGCAGCCGACAGGGCTACACTGAAGCTTTCTTT
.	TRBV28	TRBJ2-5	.	CASNRLEQETQYF	TGTGCCAGCAACCGACTTGAACAAGAGACCCAGTACTTC
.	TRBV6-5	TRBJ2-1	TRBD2	CASSKRGAYNEQFF	TGTGCCAGCAGTAAGCGGGGCGCCTACAATGAGCAGTTCTTC
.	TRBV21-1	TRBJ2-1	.	CASSKGPAGEEDEQFF	TGTGCCAGCAGCAAAGGACCAGCGGGAGAGGAAGATGAGCAGTTCTTC
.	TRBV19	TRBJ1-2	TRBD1	CASTAKPGQDGYGYTF	TGTGCCAGTACCGCTAAACCGGGACAGGACGGCTATGGCTACACCTTC
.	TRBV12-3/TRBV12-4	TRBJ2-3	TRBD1	CASSPQGNTQYF	TGTGCCAGCAGCCCACAGGGGAATACGCAGTATTTT
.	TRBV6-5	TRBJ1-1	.	CASSFGQLNTEAFF	TGTGCCAGCAGTTTCGGACAGTTGAACACTGAAGCTTTCTTT
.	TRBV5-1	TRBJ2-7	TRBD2	CASSPSLAGGAYEQCF	TGCGCCAGCAGCCCCTCACTAGCGGGGGGGGCCTACGAGCAGTGCTTC
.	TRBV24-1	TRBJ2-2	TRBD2	CATSDSLAGDTGELFF	TGTGCCACCAGTGATTCACTAGCGGGAGATACTGGGGAGCTGTTTTTT
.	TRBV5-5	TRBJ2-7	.	CASSLVRAPYEQYF	TGTGCCAGCAGCTTGGTCAGGGCCCCCTACGAGCAGTACTTC
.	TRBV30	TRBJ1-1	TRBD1	CAWSSDREEAFF	TGTGCCTGGAGTTCGGACAGGGAGGAAGCTTTCTTT
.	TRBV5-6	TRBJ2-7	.	CASSIQGTEQYF	TGTGCCAGCAGCATTCAGGGGACGGAGCAGTACTTC
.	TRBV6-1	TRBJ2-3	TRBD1	CASTKYRGNTDTQYF	TGTGCCAGTACTAAGTACAGGGGGAACACAGATACGCAGTATTTT
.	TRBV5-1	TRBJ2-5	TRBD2	CASSLGSGRPMRETQYF	TGCGCCAGCAGCTTGGGTAGCGGGAGACCCATGAGGGAGACCCAGTACTTC
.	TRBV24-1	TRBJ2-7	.	CATSDSSRDYEQYF	TGTGCCACCAGTGATTCTTCCAGGGACTACGAGCAGTACTTC
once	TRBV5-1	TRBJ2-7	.	CASGQGRGSYEQYF	TGCGCCAGCGGCCAGGGGAGGGGCTCCTACGAGCAGTACTTC
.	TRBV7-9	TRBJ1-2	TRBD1	CASSPQGGSSNYGYTF	TGTGCCAGCAGCCCCCAGGGGGGTTCATCTAACTATGGCTACACCTTC
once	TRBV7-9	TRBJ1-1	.	CASSLVGRNTEAFF	TGTGCCAGCAGCTTAGTGGGCAGAAACACTGAAGCTTTCTTT
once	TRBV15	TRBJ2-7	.	CATSRDRTDYEQYF	TGTGCCACCAGCAGAGATAGGACAGACTACGAGCAGTACTTC
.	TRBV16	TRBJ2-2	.	CASSFLVGEGTGELFF	TGTGCCAGCAGCTTCCTAGTCGGGGAAGGCACCGGGGAGCTGTTTTTT
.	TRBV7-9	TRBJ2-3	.	CASIRNLNRVDTQYF	TGTGCCAGCATCCGAAACCTGAATCGGGTCGATACGCAGTATTTT
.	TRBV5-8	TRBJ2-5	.	CASSTGSRLETQYF	TGTGCCAGCTCAACAGGGTCGCGTTTGGAGACCCAGTACTTC